This T cell receptor (beta chain) was retrieved from a study of blood T cell repertoires in COVID-19. Study-wide background: PBMCs, B-cell-depleted T cells, or T cells were the source of the cDNA or gDNA that made up the material.

Enrolled through a virtual design, the participants were between roughly 18 and 90 years of age and came from approximately 25 US areas. Researchers sorted participants into cohorts using their self-reported clinical history. Participants in the exposed group had met a COVID-19 case in the 2 weeks before joining the study. Sequenced by immunoSEQ multiplex PCR; TCRdb stores in-frame clones only, minus some. The table has hundreds of thousands of clones, around 80% seen once; the top ten hold 5%. This clone came up a few times. This CDR3 comprises 13 residues. J was trimmed by 4 bases and V by 8 bases; bases with no gene match: 3. In germline, CDR1 is LNHDA, CDR2 SQIVND (reference sequence).

The sample comprised PBMCs or T cells enriched from blood (not recorded which). The sequence was obtained from a man aged 35-49 years who had been exposed to COVID-19. The chain employs TRBV19 and TRBJ1-3; 9 bases align to TRBD1. Here the CDR3 reads CASGQGSGNTIYF. The CDR3 DNA reads as TGTGCCAGTGGACAGGGGAGCGGAAACACCATATATTTT.